The 15 T cell receptor beta chains reported below all come from one sample, sequenced in a study of T cell changes during pregnancy in multiple sclerosis. Assay: immunoSEQ multiplex PCR; the TCRdb copy retains only in-frame clones and omits some. Of about 24,000 clones listed, just over 85% are singletons. The material sequenced was CD8+ T cells from peripheral blood mononuclear cells, taken in the first trimester of pregnancy. These receptor sequences come from a female donor in good health, enrolled as a control in a pregnancy study.

The chain joins TRBV11-2 to TRBJ2-3; 7 positions match TRBD2. Germline trimming cut 7 bases from V and 0 bases from J; bases unmatched to any gene: 4. The CDR3 is 14 residues long. The germline V gene has CDR1 SGHAT and CDR2 FQNNGV. The CDR3 reads CASTQAGSTDTQYF. The DNA of the CDR3 is TGTGCCAGCACCCAAGCGGGAAGCACAGATACGCAGTATTTT.

This clone is medium-sized in the sample. The rearrangement links TRBV9 to TRBJ1-4; D unresolved. The germline CDR1 and CDR2 sequences are SGDLS and YYNGEE. The CDR3 is 13 residues long. V was shortened by 4 bases and J by 4 bases, with 8 bases between the two germline ends. The CDR3 region is CASSPEFNEKLFF. The CDR3 bases are TGTGCCAGCAGCCCCGAGTTTAATGAAAAACTGTTTTTT.

The gene calls are TRBV27 and TRBJ1-5, with 8 bases identical to TRBD1. The CDR3 runs to 15 residues. The V gene's germline CDR1 is MNHEY and CDR2 SMNVEV (reference sequence). With 5 bases clipped from V and 4 bases from J, the junction kept 7 bases outside the gene matches. The CDR3 DNA reads as TGTGCCAGCAGTCAGGACAGGGTGGGAAATCAGCCCCAGCATTTT. Its translation is CASSQDRVGNQPQHF.

The chain uses TRBV4-3 and TRBJ2-3, with 7 nucleotides matching TRBD1. V was clipped by 0 bases and J by 2 bases; unmatched bases: 5. The CDR3 has 16 amino acids. The germline CDR1 and CDR2 sequences are LGHNA and YSLEER. The CDR3 sequence is CASSQDPTGNTDTQYF. The DNA for the CDR3 is TGCGCCAGCAGCCAAGATCCGACAGGGAACACAGATACGCAGTATTTT.

This rearrangement joins TRBV4-1 to TRBJ2-2; possibly TRBD2 for D (6 bases). Trimming pared 4 bases from V and 2 bases from J, leaving 14 bases between. CDR1 is MGHRA and CDR2 is YSYEKL in the germline V gene. The length of the CDR3 is 16 residues. CDR3 DNA sequence: TGCGCCAGCAGCCCAACGGCGGGACCTAACACCGGGGAGCTGTTTTTT. It specifies CASSPTAGPNTGELFF.

The chain employs TRBV7-9 and TRBJ2-7; D ambiguous. V was trimmed by 6 bases and J by 3 bases, leaving 12 bases between them. The CDR3 is made up of 13 amino acids. Germline V gene lookup returns CDR1 SEHNR and CDR2 FQNEAQ (reference sequence). CDR3: CASRHSENYEQYF. CDR3 in DNA: TGTGCCAGCAGGCATAGTGAAAACTACGAGCAGTACTTC.

The chain recombines TRBV11-2 with TRBJ1-1; D ambiguous. This CDR3 has 17 amino acids. In germline, CDR1 is SGHAT, CDR2 FQNNGV. With 0 bases removed from V and 0 bases from J, the gap between germline ends came to 14 bases. The DNA for the CDR3 is TGTGCCAGCAGCTTAGATACCCTGTACCTAATGAACACTGAAGCTTTCTTT. It encodes CASSLDTLYLMNTEAFF.

The chain carries TRBV7-9 and TRBJ1-2; TRBD1 might be the D (5 bases). Between the trimmed V and J ends, which lost 6 bases and 2 bases, there was a span of 16 bases. The CDR3 is made up of 15 amino acids. Germline CDR1 reads SEHNR; CDR2 reads FQNEAQ (reference sequence). The CDR3: CASSLNRRGNYGYTF. The CDR3 nucleotides are TGTGCCAGCAGTCTAAATAGGAGGGGCAACTATGGCTACACCTTC.

This clone turned up a few times. The rearrangement joins TRBV29-1 to TRBJ1-1; D gene ambiguous. The CDR3 spans 11 residues. V dropped 6 bases and J dropped 0 bases, with 5 bases sitting between them. Germline V lookup: CDR1 SQVTM, CDR2 ANQGSEA. In DNA form, the CDR3 reads TGCAGCGTAGCCTTGAACACTGAAGCTTTCTTT. Its protein is CSVALNTEAFF.

On this clone: The same CDR3 is also encoded by other DNA sequences in this sample. The J gene is TRBJ2-5, the V gene TRBV27; 7 bases are shared with TRBD2. The CDR3 covers 13 residues. The germline V gene has CDR1 MNHEY and CDR2 SMNVEV (reference sequence). J was trimmed by 9 bases and V by 10 bases; bases with no gene match: 14. For the CDR3, the DNA is TGTGCCACCGTCCCCGGGGGTGGGGGGGCCCAGTACTTC. Translated: CATVPGGGGAQYF.

The chain couples TRBV5-6 to TRBJ2-1; 14 bases are a match to TRBD2. This CDR3 is 16 amino acids long. Germline CDR1 SGHDT, CDR2 YYEEEE. V lost 4 bases, J lost 7 bases, and 7 bases stayed unmatched. CDR3 DNA sequence: TGTGCCAGCAGCCACGGGACTAGCGGGGGAGGAAATGAGCAGTTCTTC. Protein product: CASSHGTSGGGNEQFF.

The chain has TRBV25-1 and TRBJ2-1; TRBD2 agrees at 8 bases. The CDR3 is 17 amino acids. The ends lost 3 bases at V and 3 bases at J; junction bases unmatched: 10. Germline V CDR1 and CDR2: MGHDK, SYGVNS. CDR3 loop: CASSDPDRAGVYNEQFF. The CDR3 nucleotides read TGTGCCAGCAGTGATCCGGATAGAGCGGGGGTCTACAATGAGCAGTTCTTC.

The V call is TRBV9, the J call TRBJ2-7, with 8 bases identical to TRBD2. The CDR3 is made up of 15 amino acids. CDR1 is SGDLS and CDR2 is YYNGEE in the germline V gene. Germline trimming cut 1 base from V and 0 bases from J; bases unmatched to any gene: 3. CDR3 DNA: TGTGCCAGCAGCGTAACTAGCGGAGCCTCCTACGAGCAGTACTTC. This encodes CASSVTSGASYEQYF.

The V call is TRBV6-5, the J call TRBJ2-2; 11 nucleotides align to TRBD1. J lost 5 bases, V lost 3 bases, and 5 bases had no gene match. This CDR3 is built from 16 residues. Germline lookup yields CDR1 MNHEY and CDR2 SVGAGI. CDR3 loop: CASSYSGTGGTGELFF. CDR3 DNA sequence: TGTGCCAGCAGTTATTCCGGGACAGGGGGGACCGGGGAGCTGTTTTTT.

The chain employs TRBV29-1 and TRBJ2-1; D call uncertain. This CDR3 spans 12 amino acids. The germline V gene encodes CDR1 SQVTM and CDR2 ANQGSEA. V lost 4 bases, J lost 8 bases, and 12 bases lay in between. For the CDR3, the DNA is TGCAGCGTTGTTTCACACCTCGATGAGCAGTTCTTC. This translates into CSVVSHLDEQFF.